This passage covers 12 T cell receptor beta chains from one sample sequenced in a study of blood T cells in healthy people across ages (dated by TCRdb to about 2015). Libraries came from 5' RACE. Data came from an Illumina HiSeq 2500. A second about 7 to 12 cycle PCR used a sample-barcoded 5' primer and a J-beta primer mix. Clones were called with MiXCR by TCRdb after fastp trimmed the public reads at Q25, and only in-frame beta chains were retained. Records with the same CDR3 protein are collapsed into one entry carrying the most frequent genes and DNA. The table for this sample lists 600,000 to 900,000 distinct CDR3 sequences; approximately 24% of them were counted only once. The ten biggest clones cover about 3% of the sample. This sample was also put to use in a study of T cells of mothers and their children.

Sequenced: blood. Every receptor here comes from a boy younger than 18 in good health.

The chain joins TRBV27 to TRBJ2-1; tentatively, D is TRBD1 (6 bases). This CDR3 is 16 amino acids long. V gave up 5 bases and J gave up 11 bases, with 25 bases separating them. Germline V gene sequence: CDR1 MNHEY, CDR2 SMNVEV (reference sequence). The CDR3, as DNA: TGTGCCAGCAGTCCCCTCCCGACAGGTCCAACCACAAAGCAGTTCTTC. Amino acids: CASSPLPTGPTTKQFF.

The rearrangement uses TRBV2 and TRBJ2-1; TRBD2 is a possible D gene (6 bases). The CDR3 is 15 residues long. Between the trimmed V and J ends, which lost 6 bases and 4 bases, there was a span of 16 bases. CDR1 and CDR2 from the germline V gene are SNHLY and FYNNEI. DNA of the CDR3: TGTGCCAGCAGATCTCTTTGGGGGGATTACAATGAGCAGTTCTTC. It specifies CASRSLWGDYNEQFF.

The chain is built from TRBV28 and TRBJ1-1, with a possible D match to TRBD1 (6 bases). The CDR3 is 16 residues long. Germline CDR1 and CDR2: MDHEN and SYDVKM. V gave up 1 base and J gave up 2 bases, with 14 bases separating them. CDR3: CASSLSGVSVNTEAFF. The CDR3 coding sequence is TGTGCCAGCAGTTTATCAGGGGTTTCGGTAAACACTGAAGCTTTCTTT.

The chain carries TRBV10-2 and TRBJ2-5, with no clear D. The DNA end is more similar to TRBJ2-1, so the J call may be wrong. The CDR3 sequence is 15 residues long. The germline CDR1 and CDR2 sequences are WSHSY and SAAADI. Written as DNA, the CDR3 is TGCGCCAGCAGTGAGTACCAGATAGCATCGGATGAGCAGTTCTTC. Its translation: CASSEYQIASDEQFF.

The chain combines TRBV11-1 with TRBJ1-1; no firm D call. V gave up 6 bases and J gave up 5 bases, with 16 bases separating them. CDR1 is SGHAT, CDR2 FQDESV, per germline (reference sequence). The CDR3 loop spans 14 amino acids. This chain's CDR3 is CASRRGFPGTEAFF. As DNA, the CDR3 is TGTGCCAGCAGGCGAGGGTTCCCGGGGACTGAAGCTTTCTTT.

This clonotype was detected a few times. This sequence joins TRBV10-3 and TRBJ2-5; TRBD1 agrees at 9 bases. The V gene's germline CDR1 is ENHRY and CDR2 SYGVKD. Germline trimming cut 3 bases from V and 0 bases from J; bases unmatched to any gene: 5. The CDR3 contains 16 residues. In DNA, the CDR3 is TGTGCCATCAGTGACCCGACAGGGGGGTACCAAGAGACCCAGTACTTC. It codes for CAISDPTGGYQETQYF.

This chain links TRBV29-1 with TRBJ1-2, with D tentatively TRBD1 (6 bases). Germline assignment: CDR1 SQVTM and CDR2 ANQGSEA. Trimming took 2 bases from V and 2 from J, leaving 9 bases between them. The CDR3 is made up of 13 amino acids. CDR3 sequence reads: CSVEIGTNYGYTF. As DNA, the CDR3 is TGCAGCGTTGAAATCGGGACAAACTATGGCTACACCTTC.

This clonotype was recorded at least ten times. V and J are TRBV29-1 and TRBJ1-2; TRBD1 matches 9 bases. CDR1 SQVTM and CDR2 ANQGSEA come from the germline V gene. The CDR3 is made up of 15 amino acids. Losses at the gene ends were 4 bases for V and 8 bases for J; bases not matched to a gene: 14. CDR3 protein: CSVGMTGGVMRGYTF. CDR3 DNA: TGCAGCGTTGGGATGACAGGGGGAGTGATGCGGGGCTACACCTTC.

As for this clonotype: The junction differs from germline at one of its ends, possibly a read error. The rearrangement joins TRBV15 to TRBJ2-2; D is uncertain. The CDR3 is made up of 12 amino acids. Germline V gene lookup returns CDR1 LNHNV and CDR2 YYDKDF (reference sequence). CDR3 loop: CASSRVSEELFF. The CDR3 region has the DNA TGTGCCTCCAGCAGAGTCTCCGAGGAGCTGTTTTTT.

This clonotype has a handful of counts. The chain recombines TRBV9 with TRBJ2-1; TRBD2 might be the D (5 bases). The germline V gene encodes CDR1 SGDLS and CDR2 YYNGEE. CDR3 length equals 15 residues. Deletions cut 6 bases from V and 0 bases from J, with 13 bases between. The CDR3 protein is CASTPTGFSYNEQFF. The CDR3 DNA reads TGTGCCAGCACCCCGACGGGATTCTCCTACAATGAGCAGTTCTTC.

The CDR3 sequence: CASSCVGLLYNEQFF. The CDR3, as DNA: TGTGCCAGCAGCTGCGTGGGGCTTCTCTACAATGAGCAGTTCTTC. This chain connects TRBV2 to TRBJ2-5; tentative D call: TRBD1 (5 bases). The closer fit of TRBJ2-1 to the DNA end suggests the J call may be wrong. This CDR3 contains 15 residues. Germline loops: CDR1 SNHLY, CDR2 FYNNEI.

The chain joins TRBV12-3 or TRBV12-4 to TRBJ2-5; D gene ambiguous. The J call is uncertain, as TRBJ2-1 better fits the DNA end. This CDR3 has 13 residues. CDR3 region: CASSFTSGGVQFF. The CDR3 nucleotides read TGTGCCAGCAGTTTCACTTCCGGCGGTGTGCAGTTCTTC.